This TCR beta chain comes out of a study of shared clonotypes between healthy human individuals. Findings of the study overall: Generally, naive subsets came out with larger estimated richness than memory subsets.

Every donor, a Caucasian adult, lived in Nashville, Tennessee. Genomic DNA (from each subset) was split evenly across several immunoSEQ plates. Method: immunoSEQ multiplex PCR; TCRdb's copy keeps in-frame clones and lacks some. This table holds more than 2,000,000 clones, approximately 95% found once. Germline V gives CDR1 SGHTA, CDR2 FQGNSA. The junction had 18 bases not matched to a gene; V was cut back by 5 bases and J by 4 bases. There are 18 residues in the CDR3. About this clone itself: What it binds is unknown.

The J gene is TRBJ1-2, the V gene TRBV7-2; 8 nucleotides line up with TRBD1. This TCR was sampled from a man in his late teens or twenties in good health. Some clones in this sample may be carry-over from other donors' samples. Sequenced material: naive CD4+ T cells from PBMCs. The subset here: CD45RA+ positively selected. The CDR3 nucleotides read TGTGCCAGCAGCATAGTGGGGGCAGGGGGCGGCCAGGGCTATGGCTACACCTTC. Translation: CASSIVGAGGGQGYGYTF. Full variable domain (outside the CDR3, taken from reference TRBV7-2 and TRBJ1-2): GAGVSQSPSNKVTEKGKDVELRCDPISGHTALYWYRQSLGQGLEFLIYFQGNSAPDKSGLPSDRFSAERTGGSVSTLTIQRTQQEDSAVYLCASSIVGAGGGQGYGYTFGSGTRLTVV.